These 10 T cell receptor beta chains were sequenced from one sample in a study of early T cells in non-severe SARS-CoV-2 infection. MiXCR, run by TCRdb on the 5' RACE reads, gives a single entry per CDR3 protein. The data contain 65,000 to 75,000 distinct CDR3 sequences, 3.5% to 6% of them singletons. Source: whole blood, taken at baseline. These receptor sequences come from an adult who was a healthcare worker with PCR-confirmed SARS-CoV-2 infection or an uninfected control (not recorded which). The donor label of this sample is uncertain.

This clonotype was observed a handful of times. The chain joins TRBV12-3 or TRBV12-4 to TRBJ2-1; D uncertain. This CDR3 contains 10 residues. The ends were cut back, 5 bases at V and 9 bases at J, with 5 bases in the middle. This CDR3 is CASSRGEQFF. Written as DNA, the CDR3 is TGTGCCAGCAGTCGTGGTGAGCAGTTCTTC.

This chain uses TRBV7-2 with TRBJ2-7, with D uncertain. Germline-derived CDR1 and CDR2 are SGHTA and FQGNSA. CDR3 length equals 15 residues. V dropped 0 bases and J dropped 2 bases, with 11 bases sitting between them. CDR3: CASSLAGPVPYEQYF. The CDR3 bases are TGTGCCAGCAGCTTAGCCGGGCCGGTCCCCTACGAGCAGTACTTC.

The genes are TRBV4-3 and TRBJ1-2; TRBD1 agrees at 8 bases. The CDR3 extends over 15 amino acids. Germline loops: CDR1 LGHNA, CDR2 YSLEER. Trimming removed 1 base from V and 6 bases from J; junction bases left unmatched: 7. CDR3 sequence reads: CASSQGTWTGNGYTF. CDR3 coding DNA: TGCGCCAGCAGCCAAGGGACTTGGACAGGGAATGGCTACACCTTC.

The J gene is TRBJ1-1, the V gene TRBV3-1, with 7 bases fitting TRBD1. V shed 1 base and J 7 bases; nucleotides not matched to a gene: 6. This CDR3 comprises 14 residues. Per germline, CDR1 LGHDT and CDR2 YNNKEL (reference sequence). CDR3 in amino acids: CASSQADREGEAFF. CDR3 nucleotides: TGTGCCAGCAGCCAAGCCGACAGGGAAGGTGAAGCTTTCTTT.

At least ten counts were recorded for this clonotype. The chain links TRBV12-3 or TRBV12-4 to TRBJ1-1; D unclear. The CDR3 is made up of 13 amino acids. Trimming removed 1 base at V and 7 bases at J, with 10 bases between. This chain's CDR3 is CASSLDLVSEAFF. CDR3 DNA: TGTGCCAGCAGTTTAGATCTGGTCAGTGAAGCTTTCTTT.

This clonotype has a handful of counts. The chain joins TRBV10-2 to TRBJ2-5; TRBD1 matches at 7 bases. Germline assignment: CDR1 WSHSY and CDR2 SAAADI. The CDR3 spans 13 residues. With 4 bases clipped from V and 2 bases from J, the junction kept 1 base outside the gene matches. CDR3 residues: CASSGQGQETQYF. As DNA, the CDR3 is TGCGCCAGCAGTGGACAGGGTCAAGAGACCCAGTACTTC.

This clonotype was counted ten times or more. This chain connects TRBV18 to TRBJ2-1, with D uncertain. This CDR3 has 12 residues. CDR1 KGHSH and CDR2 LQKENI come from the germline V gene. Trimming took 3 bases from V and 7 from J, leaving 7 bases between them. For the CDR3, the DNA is TGTGCCAGCTCACCGCTGGGTAATGAGCAGTTCTTC. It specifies CASSPLGNEQFF.

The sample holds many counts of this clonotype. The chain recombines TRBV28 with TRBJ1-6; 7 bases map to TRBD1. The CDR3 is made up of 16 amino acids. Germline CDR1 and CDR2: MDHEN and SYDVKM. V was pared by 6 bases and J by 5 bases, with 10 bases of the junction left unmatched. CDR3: CASSHRGQTDNSPLHF. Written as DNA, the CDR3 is TGTGCCAGCAGCCACCGGGGACAGACAGATAATTCACCCCTCCACTTT.

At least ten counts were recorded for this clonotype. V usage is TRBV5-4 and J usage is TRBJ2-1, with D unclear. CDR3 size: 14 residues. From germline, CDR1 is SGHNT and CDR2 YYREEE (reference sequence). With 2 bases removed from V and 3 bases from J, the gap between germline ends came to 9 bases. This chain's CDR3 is CASSFGSDYNEQFF. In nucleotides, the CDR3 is TGTGCCAGCAGCTTTGGCTCGGACTACAATGAGCAGTTCTTC.

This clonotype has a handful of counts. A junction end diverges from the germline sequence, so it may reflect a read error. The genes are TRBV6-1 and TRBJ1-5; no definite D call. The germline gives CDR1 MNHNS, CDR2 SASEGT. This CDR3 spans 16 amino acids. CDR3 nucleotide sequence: TGTGCCAGCGGTGAAAGTTGGGTTTATAGCAATCAGCCCCAGCATTTT. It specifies CASGESWVYSNQPQHF.